What follows are 6 T cell receptor beta chains derived from one specimen sequenced in a study of Ad26.COV2.S vaccination and SARS-CoV-2 variants. Here immunoSEQ multiplex PCR was the method, and the copy in TCRdb shows in-frame clones only, minus some. The sample consists of about 400,000 clones, 89% of them appearing once. Treatment meaning: some 20 received Ad26.COV2.S at low or high dose, single or two shots; 5 received placebo; per-sample allocation not given. On day 63 after the first injection, vaccine and placebo recipients gave samples. Here the sequenced sample was peripheral blood, taken in a trial of Ad26.COV2.S vaccine versus placebo. Receptors originate from a person aged 18 to 59 who received the Ad26.COV2.S COVID-19 vaccine or a placebo.

The chain joins TRBV27 to TRBJ1-5; D may be TRBD1 (5 bases). This CDR3 contains 14 residues. CDR1 MNHEY and CDR2 SMNVEV come from the germline V gene (reference sequence). Trimming removed 6 bases from V and 4 bases from J, with 13 bases in between. The CDR3 DNA is TGTGCCAGCAGCCATGGGGGGGGGAATCAGCCCCAGCATTTT. Translated, it gives CASSHGGGNQPQHF.

This rearrangement joins TRBV7-6 to TRBJ1-5; D ambiguous. Looked up from germline, CDR1 is SGHVS and CDR2 is FNYEAQ. CDR3 length: 15 amino acids. Trimming removed 1 base from V and 1 base from J, with 8 bases in between. CDR3: CASSLGSGSNQPQHF. CDR3 nucleotides: TGTGCCAGCAGCTTAGGGAGCGGAAGCAATCAGCCCCAGCATTTT.

The rearrangement links TRBV5-1 to TRBJ2-7; 9 bases are shared with TRBD1. The J segment lost 1 base and the V segment lost 0 bases, leaving 5 bases of the junction unmatched. The CDR3 is 16 residues long. Germline V gene data show CDR1 as SGHRS and CDR2 as YFSETQ. For the CDR3, the DNA is TGCGCCAGCAGCTTGGGTGGGGGGACAGGGTCCTACGAGCAGTACTTC. Its protein product is CASSLGGGTGSYEQYF.

This chain joins TRBV9 and TRBJ2-3; maybe TRBD2 (6 bases). The V end lost 0 bases, the J end lost 0 bases, and 14 bases lay between the germline ends. The germline V gene encodes CDR1 SGDLS and CDR2 YYNGEE. The CDR3 loop spans 17 amino acids. The CDR3 sequence is CASSVGGPGLSTDTQYF. Written as DNA, the CDR3 is TGTGCCAGCAGCGTAGGAGGACCCGGACTAAGCACAGATACGCAGTATTTT.

This chain links TRBV27 with TRBJ1-5, with TRBD1 matching over 7 bases. This CDR3 is 14 amino acids long. Germline CDR1 MNHEY, CDR2 SMNVEV (reference sequence). V trimming: 5 bases; J trimming: 6 bases; junction bases outside the gene matches: 7. CDR3 sequence: CASSQTGFRQPQHF. The CDR3 DNA reads as TGTGCCAGCAGTCAGACAGGGTTTCGTCAGCCCCAGCATTTT.

The J gene is TRBJ1-5, the V gene TRBV28; D possibly corresponds to TRBD1 (5 bases). The CDR3 has 12 amino acids. Germline CDR1 reads MDHEN; CDR2 reads SYDVKM. Trimming pared 5 bases from V and 7 bases from J, leaving 9 bases between. The CDR3, as DNA: TGTGCCAGCAGTCAATGGACACAGCCCCAGCATTTT. Translation gives CASSQWTQPQHF.